The TCR beta chain under discussion was sequenced for a study of cytomegalovirus exposure and HLA in healthy donors. TCRdb's copy holds only in-frame clones and misses some; the assay was immunoSEQ multiplex PCR. The sample holds fewer than 200,000 clones, around 84% seen once. The CDR3 is 13 amino acids. V was shortened by 2 bases and J by 2 bases, with 6 bases between the two germline ends. Germline CDR1 MNHEY, CDR2 SVGAGI. The sequenced sample was PBMCs. This TCR was sampled from a man between 18 and 35 years old in good health and CMV-seropositive. The chain joins TRBV6-5 to TRBJ1-1; D is ambiguous. The chain's CDR3 is CASSYNRNTEAFF. The CDR3 DNA is TGTGCCAGCAGTTACAACAGAAACACTGAAGCTTTCTTT.